This is a list of T cell receptor beta chains from one sample in a study of blood T cell repertoires in COVID-19. Generated by immunoSEQ multiplex PCR, the TCRdb table keeps only in-frame clones and is missing some. The sample carries 350,000 to 500,000 clones, over 75% recorded once. Sequencing was performed on PBMCs or T cells enriched from blood (not recorded which). Receptors originate from a woman younger than 30 who had been exposed to COVID-19. CDR3s include the opening cysteine and the closing phenylalanine or tryptophan. The D gene is left open where the match is weak. Only part of the rows carry a size: once, few, many, or a class if the clone is expanded.

TRBJ2-7 | once | TRBD2 | TRBV28 | CASSLGGLPYYEQYF | TGTGCCAGCAGTTTAGGGGGACTACCCTACTACGAGCAGTACTTC
TRBJ1-4 | - | - | TRBV28 | CASSLGAEEKLFF | TGTGCCAGCAGTTTAGGGGCCGAGGAAAAACTGTTTTTT
TRBJ1-6 | - | TRBD1 | TRBV7-2 | CASSLGRDSNSPLHF | TGTGCCAGCAGCTTAGGCCGGGACAGTAATTCACCCCTCCACTTT
TRBJ1-3 | - | TRBD1 | TRBV19 | CASTPSWRQGRNTIYF | TGTGCCAGTACCCCCAGTTGGAGACAGGGGAGAAACACCATATATTTT
TRBJ1-1 | - | TRBD1 | TRBV4-3 | CASSLETGVNTEAFF | TGCGCCAGCAGCCTCGAGACAGGGGTGAACACTGAAGCTTTCTTT
TRBJ1-4 | - | TRBD1 | TRBV18 | CASSPGTGNEKLFF | TGTGCCAGCTCACCGGGGACAGGGAATGAAAAACTGTTTTTT
TRBJ2-7 | - | TRBD2 | TRBV27 | CASSLSSGGSYEQYF | TGTGCCAGCAGTTTATCAAGCGGGGGCTCCTACGAGCAGTACTTC
TRBJ2-1 | - | - | TRBV29-1 | CSVRRDSYNEQFF | TGCAGCGTTCGGCGGGACTCCTACAATGAGCAGTTCTTC
TRBJ1-1 | - | - | TRBV6-4 | CASSEQPGLNTEAFF | TGTGCCAGCAGTGAACAACCAGGGTTGAACACTGAAGCTTTCTTT
TRBJ2-7 | - | TRBD2 | TRBV2 | CASRTDGGYYEQYF | TGTGCCAGCAGAACGGACGGGGGGTACTACGAGCAGTACTTC
TRBJ1-5 | - | TRBD1 | TRBV15 | CATSRGGTGSEPQHF | TGTGCCACCAGCAGAGGGGGGACAGGGAGTGAGCCCCAGCATTTT
TRBJ2-7 | - | TRBD1 | TRBV10-3 | CAIGAGGTYEQYF | TGTGCCATCGGGGCAGGGGGCACCTACGAGCAGTACTTC
TRBJ2-7 | - | - | TRBV19 | CASSLEGATSYEQYF | TGTGCCAGTAGTCTGGAGGGGGCTACCTCCTACGAGCAGTACTTC
TRBJ1-2 | once | - | TRBV15 | CATSRAGGIYGYTF | TGTGCCACCAGCAGAGCCGGCGGTATCTATGGCTACACCTTC
TRBJ2-7 | - | TRBD1 | TRBV27 | CASSSLAGGYEQYF | TGTGCCAGCAGTTCCCTGGCAGGGGGCTACGAGCAGTACTTC
TRBJ2-2 | - | TRBD2 | TRBV10-1 | CASSVSGMNTGELFF | TGCGCCAGCAGTGTAAGCGGGATGAACACCGGGGAGCTGTTTTTT
TRBJ2-7 | - | TRBD2 | TRBV9 | CASSDPGLAGVIGSEQYF | TGTGCCAGCAGCGATCCGGGACTAGCGGGAGTCATCGGGAGCGAGCAGTACTTC
TRBJ1-2 | once | TRBD1 | TRBV4-3 | CASSQQTSGQLNYGYTF | TGCGCCAGCAGCCAACAGACGTCGGGACAGCTAAACTATGGCTACACCTTC
TRBJ1-4 | - | - | TRBV6-5 | CASRTNEKLFF | TGTGCCAGCAGGACAAATGAAAAACTGTTTTTT
TRBJ2-7 | - | TRBD2 | TRBV4-1 | CASSQKTSGSREQYF | TGCGCCAGCAGCCAAAAGACTAGCGGGAGCCGCGAGCAGTACTTC
TRBJ1-6 | - | TRBD1 | TRBV14 | CASSQTRGSTGNYNSPLHF | TGTGCCAGCAGCCAAACCCGCGGATCGACAGGGAACTATAATTCACCCCTCCACTTT
TRBJ1-2 | - | - | TRBV5-6 | CASSPGINYGYTF | TGTGCCAGCAGCCCCGGGATCAACTATGGCTACACCTTC
TRBJ1-4 | - | - | TRBV6-5 | CASSYGGRTNEKLFF | TGTGCCAGCAGTTATGGGGGCAGAACTAATGAAAAACTGTTTTTT
TRBJ1-2 | - | - | TRBV5-6 | CASSLYQGGWGGYTF | TGTGCCAGCAGCTTGTACCAGGGTGGATGGGGAGGCTACACCTTC
TRBJ2-1 | - | TRBD2 | TRBV7-9 | CASSLALAGGLVEQFF | TGTGCCAGCAGCTTAGCTTTGGCGGGGGGGCTTGTTGAGCAGTTCTTC
TRBJ1-1 | - | - | TRBV7-9 | CASNNEAFF | TGTGCCAGCAATAATGAAGCTTTCTTT
TRBJ2-3 | - | TRBD1 | TRBV12-5 | CASGPGQGQTDTQYF | TGTGCTAGTGGTCCGGGACAGGGCCAGACAGATACGCAGTATTTT
TRBJ2-7 | - | - | TRBV28 | CASSPPPGSYEQYF | TGTGCCAGCAGTCCCCCCCCGGGCTCCTACGAGCAGTACTTC
TRBJ1-2 | once | TRBD1 | TRBV18 | CASSRDRGGYTF | TGTGCCAGCTCGCGCGACAGGGGAGGTTACACCTTC
TRBJ2-1 | - | - | TRBV21-1 | CASSGHRGVYNEQFF | TGTGCCAGCAGCGGGCACAGGGGGGTCTACAATGAGCAGTTCTTC
TRBJ2-7 | - | TRBD1 | TRBV14 | CASSPGRGTTYEQYF | TGTGCCAGCAGCCCCGGCAGGGGGACCACCTACGAGCAGTACTTC
TRBJ1-2 | - | TRBD1 | TRBV9 | CASSTKLQGVDGYTF | TGTGCCAGCAGCACAAAGCTCCAGGGGGTGGATGGCTACACCTTC
TRBJ2-3 | - | - | TRBV2 | CASSDRLVSTDTQYF | TGTGCCAGCAGTGATAGACTAGTTAGCACAGATACGCAGTATTTT
TRBJ1-1 | - | - | TRBV5-1 | CASSTTGGAMSTEAFF | TGCGCCAGCAGCACCACGGGGGGCGCGATGAGTACTGAAGCTTTCTTT
TRBJ1-1 | - | - | TRBV13 | CASSTQGTEAFF | TGTGCCAGCAGCACCCAGGGGACTGAAGCTTTCTTT
TRBJ2-7 | - | TRBD1 | TRBV6-5 | CASRTGPWAGEQYF | TGTGCCAGCCGGACAGGGCCATGGGCTGGCGAGCAGTACTTC
TRBJ2-2 | few | - | TRBV6-5 | CASSYLRAGELFF | TGTGCCAGCAGTTACCTCCGGGCCGGGGAGCTGTTTTTT
TRBJ1-1 | - | - | TRBV7-3 | CASSLRHTGDTEAFF | TGTGCCAGCAGCTTAAGGCACACAGGTGACACTGAAGCTTTCTTT
TRBJ1-2 | - | TRBD1 | TRBV6-5 | CATEGARDYGYTF | TGTGCCACCGAGGGGGCGCGAGACTATGGCTACACCTTC